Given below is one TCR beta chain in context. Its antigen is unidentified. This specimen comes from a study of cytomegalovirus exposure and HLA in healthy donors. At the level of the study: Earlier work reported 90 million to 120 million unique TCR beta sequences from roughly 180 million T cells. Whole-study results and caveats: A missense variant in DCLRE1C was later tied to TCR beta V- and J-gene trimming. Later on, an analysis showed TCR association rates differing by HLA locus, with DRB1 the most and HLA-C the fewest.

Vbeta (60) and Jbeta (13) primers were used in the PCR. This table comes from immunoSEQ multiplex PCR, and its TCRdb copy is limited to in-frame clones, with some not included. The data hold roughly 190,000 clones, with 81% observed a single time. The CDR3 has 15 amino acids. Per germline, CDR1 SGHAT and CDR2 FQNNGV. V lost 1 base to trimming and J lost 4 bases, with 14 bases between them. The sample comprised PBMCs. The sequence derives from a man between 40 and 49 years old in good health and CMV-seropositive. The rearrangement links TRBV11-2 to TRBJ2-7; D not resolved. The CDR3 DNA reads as TGTGCCAGCAGCTTAGGGGCGCCGAATTCTTACGAGCAGTACTTC. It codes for CASSLGAPNSYEQYF.